This record looks at one TCR beta chain sequence and its context. Its antigen remains unknown. The germline V and J ends were trimmed by 1 base and 0 bases, with 11 bases remaining between them. Germline-derived CDR1 and CDR2 are KGHSH and LQKENI. CDR3 length: 16 residues. The data were produced by immunoSEQ multiplex PCR, yet TCRdb's version contains in-frame clones alone and is incomplete. The sample lists approximately 38,000 clones; approximately 79% were seen once. This specimen comes from a study of OX40 agonist ivuxolimab in advanced cancers. Study information: Participants, 82.7% male, averaged approximately 60 years of age, ranging from about 23 to 90. Study-wide results and limits: Normalized expansion of T-cell clones was also low for some nonresponders. The antigens recognized by the expanded peripheral T cells, that is their antigen specificity, were not determined.

The chain couples TRBV18 to TRBJ2-3, with D unresolved. The sequence came from an adult with an advanced solid tumor such as melanoma, head and neck, liver or kidney cancer. The material sequenced was CD4+ or CD8+ T cells sorted from blood, taken in a trial of the OX40 agonist ivuxolimab. The CDR3 nucleotides are TGTGCCAGCTCACCACGGACGGACCCTAGCACAGATACGCAGTATTTT. It codes for CASSPRTDPSTDTQYF.